This T cell receptor (beta chain) originates from a study of T cell responses to AZD1222 COVID-19 vaccine (dated by TCRdb to the early 2020s). About the full investigation: AZD1222 recipients whose second dose came at about 4 weeks and those whose second dose came at about 12 weeks were combined into one group, since spike-specific TCR depth and breadth did not differ between the two schedules. A total of approximately 240 trial participants underwent TCR sequencing, of whom some 210 received two doses of AZD1222 and about 25 received two doses of the MenACWY control vaccine. Enrollment into the trials was organized by age into subgroups of 18-55, 56-69 and 70-plus years, and those subgroups contained roughly 140, 27 and 60 TCR-sequenced participants, respectively. Beyond this particular receptor, the publication reports: Epitopes outside the regions mutated in the B.1.351 and B.1.1.7 variants were reportedly recognized by nearly half of the unique spike-specific TCRs. Only six AZD1222 recipients were SARS-CoV-2 seropositive at baseline, limiting conclusions about previously exposed vaccinees. No day 14 peak-response samples were available, so repertoires were characterized only after the peak T cell response. In the small 56-69-year group, the increase in depth fell short of significance, most likely because of low power. Participants were mostly white British, with more females than males. The authors suggested clonal diversity may have been underestimated. Vaccine-associated CD4 TCRs spanned the whole spike protein, with dominant responses in regions 160-218 and 743-854. After two AZD1222 doses, both the breadth and the depth of spike-specific TCRs were significantly higher than at day 0 and than in MenACWY recipients.

The CDR3 regions of human TCRbeta chains were analyzed by immunosequencing. In the source study's methods: Repertoire TCRs were checked for matches against a reference library of SARS-CoV-2-specific TCRs that had been generated using the MIRA antigen-specificity platform. Breadth was defined as the fraction of unique TCRs that were SARS-CoV-2-associated, and depth was defined as the fraction of total T cells that were SARS-CoV-2-associated. Using the MIRA data, each spike-specific TCR was assigned both to the spike region to which the TCR was reactive and to a CD4 or CD8 class. Log10-transformed breadth and depth values were compared by one-way ANOVA with Sidak's multiple comparisons tests. TCRdb re-hosts the immuneACCESS table, in-frame sequences only. Its copies lack some clones; in the studies checked, an unresolved V gene accounts for under half of them, and the cause for the rest is not known. V and J calls and clone size are those listed in that table; D and trimming were worked out from the DNA. Across this sample there are approximately 120,000 clones, with roughly nine tenths seen only once. Around 4.3% of the sample comes from the top ten.

In the case of this clone: The target of this receptor is not known. Base-call qualities are not available, and no considerably larger clone is one nucleotide away.

The CDR3 runs 12 amino acids, cysteine and phenylalanine included. CDR3 DNA is the only sequence kept; it has 36 bases, read in frame from the first base. The junction shows trimming of 7 bases on V and 6 bases on J, plus 9 bases between the germline ends. CDR1 KGHDR and CDR2 SFDVKD are derived from the germline V gene. The sample's time point label, decoded: baseline before first vaccination. The vaccinee samples were drawn from two UK trials, COV001 and COV002, one of which was a single-blind randomized controlled phase 2/3 trial testing AZD1222 (ChAdOx1 nCoV-19) in healthy adults. For TCRbeta chain sequencing, PBMC samples from trial participants were taken at day 0 and at day 28 after the second dose.

This specimen was peripheral blood, taken on day 0 of AZD1222 vaccination. The TCR sequence derives from an adult in good health. This sequence uses TRBV24-1 and TRBJ2-1, and perhaps TRBD2 as D gene, on 5 matching bases. The CDR3: CATRDLSNEQFF. The base sequence is TGTGCCACCAGGGACTTATCCAATGAGCAGTTCTTC.